Shown below are 6 T cell receptor beta chains from a single sample sequenced in a study of cytomegalovirus exposure and HLA in healthy donors. 13 Jbeta primers and 60 Vbeta primers were used for the PCR. Measured with immunoSEQ multiplex PCR; TCRdb has only the in-frame clones, and not every one. The table shows under 200,000 clones, with 65% to 85% occurring only once. What was sequenced was PBMCs. All receptors derive from a man between 60 and 70 years old in good health and CMV-seronegative.

The genes are TRBV7-2 and TRBJ2-3, with TRBD1 matching over 8 bases. V gave up 5 bases and J gave up 1 base; unmatched junction bases: 5. Germline loops: CDR1 SGHTA, CDR2 FQGNSA. The CDR3 runs 15 residues. The DNA for the CDR3 is TGTGCCAGCAGCCAGGACAGGGTTGGCACAGATACGCAGTATTTT. It yields the protein CASSQDRVGTDTQYF. The full variable domain, in which reference TRBV7-2 and TRBJ2-3 provide the parts outside the CDR3, is GAGVSQSPSNKVTEKGKDVELRCDPISGHTALYWYRQSLGQGLEFLIYFQGNSAPDKSGLPSDRFSAERTGGSVSTLTIQRTQQEDSAVYLCASSQDRVGTDTQYFGPGTRLTVL.

This sequence joins TRBV7-2 and TRBJ1-6; TRBD1 might be the D (5 bases). Trimming removed 5 bases at V and 6 bases at J, with 14 bases between. This CDR3 is built from 15 residues. Germline CDR1 SGHTA, CDR2 FQGNSA. CDR3 in DNA: TGTGCCAGCAGCGGATCCCCGGGGGGTAATTCACCCCTCCACTTT. It codes for CASSGSPGGNSPLHF.

This chain uses TRBV21-1 with TRBJ2-5; the table's TRBD1 call for D was not verified on the DNA. TRBV21-1 is listed as a pseudogene. This CDR3 region has 14 residues. As DNA, the CDR3 is TGTGCCACCTTGATCCGACAGGGTCGCGAGACCCAGTACTTC. The encoded protein is CATLIRQGRETQYF.

In DNA, the CDR3 is TGTGCCAGCAGCCCCCGCCCCCGACTAGCGGCTAGCACAGATACGCAGTATTTT. Encoded protein: CASSPRPRLAASTDTQYF. This chain uses TRBV9 with TRBJ2-3, with 9 positions matching TRBD2. Trimming took 4 bases from V and 0 from J; bases not matched to a gene: 12. CDR3 length equals 18 residues. Germline V gene lookup returns CDR1 SGDLS and CDR2 YYNGEE.

Here the CDR3 DNA reads TGTGCCAGCAGTTACACCCCGCCGGGAGACAATGAGCAGTTCTTC. Translation: CASSYTPPGDNEQFF. The V call is TRBV6-5, the J call TRBJ2-1; tentatively, D is TRBD2 (6 bases). The germline V gene has CDR1 MNHEY and CDR2 SVGAGI. The CDR3 is 15 amino acids. With 2 bases removed from V and 5 bases from J, the gap between germline ends came to 13 bases.

The rearrangement uses TRBV5-6 and TRBJ1-1, with D possibly matching TRBD1 (6 bases). CDR1 and CDR2 from the germline V gene are SGHDT and YYEEEE. The V gene lost 4 bases and the J gene lost 0 bases, with 10 bases spanning the gap. The CDR3 is 14 residues long. The DNA of the CDR3 is TGTGCCAGCAGCCAGGGACACTTGAACACTGAAGCTTTCTTT. Translating gives CASSQGHLNTEAFF. Using reference TRBV5-6 and TRBJ1-1 for the parts outside the CDR3, the full variable domain is DAGVTQSPTHLIKTRGQQVTLRCSPKSGHDTVSWYQQALGQGPQFIFQYYEEEERQRGNFPDRFSGHQFPNYSSELNVNALLLGDSALYLCASSQGHLNTEAFFGQGTRLTVV.